A selection of T cell receptor beta chains follows, all from one sample in a study of beta chain features in type 1 diabetes. TCRdb's table, derived via immunoSEQ multiplex PCR, lists solely in-frame clones and lacks some. The sample lists 300,000 to 400,000 clones; roughly 9% were seen once. Input material: central memory CD4+ T cells from blood. These receptors all come from a man aged 30-40 years with type 1 diabetes. Both conserved end residues are part of each CDR3. D genes are given only for firm matches. Only part of the rows carry a size: once, few, many, or a class if the clone is expanded.

few,TRBD2,TRBV7-9,TRBJ2-5,TGTGCCAGCAATAGCGGGGGACGCCAAGAGACCCAGTACTTC,CASNSGGRQETQYF
many,TRBD1,TRBV28,TRBJ1-3,TGTGCCAGTCTGCGACAGGGGGCAAACGGAAACACCATATATTTT,CASLRQGANGNTIYF
.,.,TRBV28,TRBJ2-5,TGTGCCAGCAGTTCAGGGGTGGGAGTGGAGACCCAGTACTTC,CASSSGVGVETQYF
.,TRBD2,TRBV10-2,TRBJ2-4,TGCGCCAGCAGTGAGCGAAAGCGGGGCCGAGCCAAAAACATTCAGTACTTC,CASSERKRGRAKNIQYF
.,.,TRBV11-2,TRBJ2-2,TGTGCCAGCAGCTTAGATCTAAAGGGAAGCGGGGAGCTGTTTTTT,CASSLDLKGSGELFF
many,TRBD1,TRBV7-9,TRBJ1-2,TGTGCCAGCAGCCAACAAGCCGGGACAGGCGTCTATGGCTACACCTTC,CASSQQAGTGVYGYTF
few,TRBD1,TRBV6-6,TRBJ2-7,TGTGCCAGCAGGGCTGCCGAGGGACAGGGTGCCTACGAGCAGTACTTC,CASRAAEGQGAYEQYF
few,.,TRBV7-2,TRBJ1-2,TGTGCCAGCAGCTTAGCACAGGGATATAACTATGGCTACACCTTC,CASSLAQGYNYGYTF
many,.,TRBV28,TRBJ2-7,TGTGCCAGCAGTTGGAAACAATCCTACGAGCAGTACTTC,CASSWKQSYEQYF
few,TRBD1,TRBV6-5,TRBJ1-2,TGTGCCAGCCACGGGGACAGAAACTATGGCTACACCTTC,CASHGDRNYGYTF
few,TRBD1,TRBV15,TRBJ2-2,TGTGCCACCAGCAGCTACTGGACAGGGTCGGCGGCCGGGGAGCTGTTTTTT,CATSSYWTGSAAGELFF
few,.,TRBV7-9,TRBJ1-1,TGTGCCAGCAGCTCGTGGGTTGTTGTGAACACTGAAGCTTTCTTT,CASSSWVVVNTEAFF
many,TRBD1,TRBV2,TRBJ1-1,TGTGCCAGCAGGAGGGACAGTGGAGAGACTGAAGCTTTCTTT,CASRRDSGETEAFF
few,.,TRBV6-1,TRBJ2-3,TGTGCCAGCAGTGAACGGCGTAGGGGCAGGTTCGAAGATACGCAGTATTTT,CASSERRRGRFEDTQYF
few,TRBD1,TRBV4-1,TRBJ1-5,TGCGCCAGCAGCCAAGAGTGGGACAGGGCACAGATTTATCAGCCCCAGCATTTT,CASSQEWDRAQIYQPQHF
few,.,TRBV28,TRBJ2-7,TGTGCCAGCAGCCCCACAGGGACTACCTACGAGCAGTACTTC,CASSPTGTTYEQYF
many,TRBD1,TRBV14,TRBJ2-3,TGTGCCAGCAGCCAAAGGCCCGGACAGGGGGCAACAGATACGCAGTATTTT,CASSQRPGQGATDTQYF
many,TRBD1,TRBV28,TRBJ2-7,TGTGCCAGCACTACCGTGGGGACAGGCTCCTACGAGCAGTACTTC,CASTTVGTGSYEQYF
.,.,TRBV7-8,TRBJ2-2,TGTGCCAGCAGCCGAGAGAACACCGGGGAGCTGTTTTTT,CASSRENTGELFF
.,.,TRBV14,TRBJ2-5,TGTGCCAGCAGCCAAGACTCATGGACAGGAGGAGGGGAGACCCAGTACTTC,CASSQDSWTGGGETQYF
.,TRBD1,TRBV12-5,TRBJ2-3,TGTGCTAGTGGTTCGACACCGGGACAGGGACCCACAGATACGCAGTATTTT,CASGSTPGQGPTDTQYF
.,TRBD1,TRBV10-3,TRBJ2-1,TGTGCCATCAGCCTGGCCGGGGACAGGGTGAATGAGCAGTTCTTC,CAISLAGDRVNEQFF
few,TRBD1,TRBV28,TRBJ1-3,TGTGCCAGCAGTTTAACCCCAGGACAGGGAGGAAACACCATATATTTT,CASSLTPGQGGNTIYF
few,.,TRBV5-4,TRBJ2-2,TGTGCCAGCAGCTTTTCTGGGGGACACACCGGGGAGCTGTTTTTT,CASSFSGGHTGELFF
.,.,TRBV7-2,TRBJ1-1,TGTGCCAGCAGCTTAGCCACAGGGTTCACTGAAGCTTTCTTT,CASSLATGFTEAFF
few,.,TRBV5-1,TRBJ2-5,TGCGCCAGCAGCTTGCAACAAGAGACCCAGTACTTC,CASSLQQETQYF
many,TRBD1,TRBV7-9,TRBJ2-1,TGTGCCAGCAGCCTGGGGACAGGAGATCCGAATGAGCAGTTCTTC,CASSLGTGDPNEQFF
many,TRBD1,TRBV29-1,TRBJ2-3,TGCAGCGGAGCACAGGGGGCAGATACGCAGTATTTT,CSGAQGADTQYF
.,.,TRBV6-5,TRBJ2-7,TGTGCCAGCAGTTCCGGAGGCTTCCCGGAGTTCCACGAGCAGTACTTC,CASSSGGFPEFHEQYF
few,TRBD1,TRBV27,TRBJ2-3,TGTGCCAGCAGTTTCAGGGGGTGGGGGACAGATACGCAGTATTTT,CASSFRGWGTDTQYF
.,.,TRBV29-1,TRBJ1-1,TGCAGCGTTGATGAGGGGCCGAACACTGAAGCTTTCTTT,CSVDEGPNTEAFF
few,TRBD1,TRBV9,TRBJ2-7,TGTGCCAGCAGCGTAGCAGGGGGCGGCTACTACGAGCAGTACTTC,CASSVAGGGYYEQYF
few,.,TRBV7-9,TRBJ2-1,TGTGCCAGCAGCTCTCTGGGCGGGCTTCAGTTCTTC,CASSSLGGLQFF
few,TRBD1,TRBV4-3,TRBJ2-6,TGCGCCAGCAGCCCTGCTCGGACAGGGAACTCTGGGGCCAACGTCCTGACTTTC,CASSPARTGNSGANVLTF
few,.,TRBV6-6,TRBJ2-2,TGTGCCAGCGGGGGCCCGAACACCGGGGAGCTGTTTTTT,CASGGPNTGELFF
.,.,TRBV5-6,TRBJ1-5,TGTGCCAGCAGCTCCTGGGGGCGGGGAAGCAATCAGCCCCAGCATTTT,CASSSWGRGSNQPQHF
few,TRBD1,TRBV6-5,TRBJ1-3,TGTGCCAGCAGTCGGACAGGGGATTCTGGAAACACCATATATTTT,CASSRTGDSGNTIYF
few,TRBD2,TRBV6-5,TRBJ2-3,TGTGCCAGAACCGGGACTAGCGGGACGCAGTATTTT,CARTGTSGTQYF
many,.,TRBV7-9,TRBJ2-7,TGTGCCAGCAGCTTAGAAGGTCGCGAGCAGTACTTC,CASSLEGREQYF
.,.,TRBV27,TRBJ1-6,TGTGCCAGCCGAGTTTTGGGTGATTCACCCCTCCACTTT,CASRVLGDSPLHF
few,.,TRBV15,TRBJ2-5,TGTGCCACCAGCAGAGAACAGGGAAGGGAGGAGACCCAGTACTTC,CATSREQGREETQYF
few,.,TRBV6-5,TRBJ1-1,TGTGCCAGCGGGTCAGGGTTAGGGAACACTGAAGCTTTCTTT,CASGSGLGNTEAFF
.,TRBD2,TRBV28,TRBJ2-3,TGTGCCAGCAGTTTTCATGGTATTAGCGGGGGGCGTAATACGCAGTATTTT,CASSFHGISGGRNTQYF
.,.,TRBV29-1,TRBJ2-5,TGCAGCGTTGACACGGGTACCCAGTACTTC,CSVDTGTQYF
few,.,TRBV30,TRBJ1-1,TGTGCCTATTCGGGAGACCCCTCCACTGAAGCTTTCTTT,CAYSGDPSTEAFF